This T cell receptor beta chain was obtained from a study of blood T cells in healthy people across ages. It was with a sample-barcoded 5' primer and a J-beta primer mix that a second PCR of about 6 to 12 cycles was run. Each TCR beta cDNA got a 12-nucleotide random molecular identifier. TCRdb called the 5' RACE reads again in MiXCR, with one record for every CDR3 protein. The sample includes 790,000 or so distinct CDR3 sequences, about 47% of them seen just once. The study, taken as a whole, reports: The long-lived group displayed more naive CD4+ cells, plus higher diversity, than the aged donors did.

Trimming cost V 2 bases and J 4 bases, with 14 bases left between them. This CDR3 has 15 amino acids. Looked up from germline, CDR1 is SGHDN and CDR2 is FVKESK. Per sample, no less than 5.5 micrograms of total RNA were extracted. Notes on this clonotype: Its target is unknown.

The sample was blood. The gene calls are TRBV14 and TRBJ2-5; TRBD1 is a possible D gene (6 bases). This clonotype originated in a man at least 80 years old in good health. The CDR3 spells CASSQFSQGGETQYF. DNA for the CDR3: TGTGCCAGCAGCCAATTCTCACAGGGCGGAGAGACCCAGTACTTC.